The source of this TCR beta chain is a study of vaccination and CD4 T cells after COVID-19. Across the whole study: Convalescent cases comprised several mild and one severe, all SARS-CoV-2 positive by nasal swab PCR.

This sample's treatment: roughly nine-day PBMC culture with coronavirus spike peptide pools or control peptides (ViraFEST assay). This clonotype was seen once. Its antigen is not identified. Germline loops: CDR1 DFQATT, CDR2 SNEGSKA (reference sequence). V gave up 2 bases and J gave up 4 bases; unmatched junction bases: 8. The length of the CDR3 is 15 residues. The assay that was used to sequence DNA from cultured CD4+ T cells was the Oncomine TCR Beta short-read assay. TCRdb re-analysed the PCR reads in MiXCR, keeping a single row per CDR3 protein. This sample has about 15,000 distinct CDR3 sequences, with 50% to 75% found just once.

This sequence was found in a human donor who had recovered from COVID-19. The rearrangement joins TRBV20-1 to TRBJ2-7, with 10 bases identical to TRBD2. The sequencing sample was made of CD4+ T cells from blood, cultured in vitro. Here the CDR3 DNA reads TGCAGTGCTAGATCGGGAACTAGCGGGATTTACGAGCAGTACTTC. The encoded protein is CSARSGTSGIYEQYF.